This passage covers 6 T cell receptor beta chains from one sample sequenced in a study of CD8 T cells in Susac syndrome. With random hexamers, roughly 0.45 to 1 ug RNA was reverse transcribed. One entry per CDR3 protein, called by TCRdb with MiXCR from the immunoSEQ multiplex PCR reads. Here the sample spans 150,000 to 180,000 distinct CDR3 sequences, about 94% being singletons. The sequenced material came from CD8+ T cells from PBMCs. The receptors originated from a human donor with multiple sclerosis.

This chain connects TRBV7-9 to TRBJ2-7; the D gene is possibly TRBD1 (7 bases). Trimming took off 6 bases at V and 1 base at J, with 16 bases between the two ends. The length of the CDR3 is 15 residues. CDR1 is SEHNR, CDR2 FQNEAQ, per germline (reference sequence). The CDR3 coding sequence is TGTGCCAGCAGTTCCGCCAGGGGGGTATCCTACGAGCAGTACTTC. Amino acid sequence: CASSSARGVSYEQYF.

CDR3 protein: CSVEDFWDRANTEAFF. The CDR3 DNA reads as TGCAGCGTTGAAGATTTCTGGGACAGGGCTAACACTGAAGCTTTCTTT. V usage is TRBV29-1 and J usage is TRBJ1-1; 9 positions match TRBD1. The junction had 7 bases not matched to a gene; V was cut back by 0 bases and J by 2 bases. Looked up from germline, CDR1 is SQVTM and CDR2 is ANQGSEA. The CDR3 spans 16 residues.

DNA of the CDR3: TGTGCCAGCAGTCCCGATGGGAAAGGGGCAGAGACCCAGTACTTC. This gives the protein CASSPDGKGAETQYF. The V gene is TRBV25-1, the J gene TRBJ2-5, with D perhaps TRBD1 (5 bases). CDR3 length: 15 amino acids. V gave up 5 bases and J gave up 4 bases, with 17 bases separating them. Germline assignment: CDR1 MGHDK and CDR2 SYGVNS.

The J gene is TRBJ2-5, the V gene TRBV27; D tentatively fits TRBD1 or TRBD2 (5 bases each). Germline lookup yields CDR1 MNHEY and CDR2 SMNVEV (reference sequence). V gave up 5 bases and J gave up 4 bases, with 8 bases separating them. This CDR3 comprises 12 residues. CDR3 residues: CASSRGPETQYF. CDR3 nucleotides: TGTGCCAGCAGTCGGGGCCCAGAGACCCAGTACTTC.

The genes are TRBV9 and TRBJ2-1; D gene uncertain. Germline V lookup: CDR1 SGDLS, CDR2 YYNGEE. Trimming took off 0 bases at V and 8 bases at J, with 12 bases between the two ends. The CDR3 sequence is 14 residues long. The CDR3: CASSVGVRQDEQFF. CDR3 bases: TGTGCCAGCAGCGTAGGAGTCCGGCAGGATGAGCAGTTCTTC. The full variable domain, rest sourced from reference TRBV9 and TRBJ2-1, is DSGVTQTPKHLITATGQRVTLRCSPRSGDLSVYWYQQSLDQGLQFLIQYYNGEERAKGNILERFSAQQFPDLHSELNLSSLELGDSALYFCASSVGVRQDEQFFGPGTRLTVL.

This clonotype was counted a single time. This chain joins TRBV7-8 and TRBJ1-5; D uncertain. The CDR3 is 17 amino acids. The V and J ends lost 5 bases and 3 bases respectively, with 20 bases between them. CDR1 SGHVS and CDR2 FQNEAQ come from the germline V gene. In nucleotides, the CDR3 is TGTGCCAGCAGCCCCGGCGGCCTATGGGGAAACAATCAGCCCCAGCATTTT. This gives the protein CASSPGGLWGNNQPQHF. The full variable domain, completed using reference TRBV7-8 and TRBJ1-5, is GAGVSQSPRYKVAKRGQDVALRCDPISGHVSLFWYQQALGQGPEFLTYFQNEAQLDKSGLPSDRFFAERPEGSVSTLKIQRTQQEDSAVYLCASSPGGLWGNNQPQHFGDGTRLSIL.